This is a list of T cell receptor beta chains from one sample in a study of blood T cell repertoires in COVID-19. The assay was immunoSEQ multiplex PCR, and TCRdb's table has in-frame clones only and misses some. The repertoire consists of 150,000 to 200,000 clones, with about four fifths occurring once and the leading ten covering roughly 2%. Input material: peripheral blood. Receptors originate from a woman aged 80 or over with acute or convalescent COVID-19. Both conserved end residues are part of each CDR3. The order of the fields is CDR3 length, V gene, CDR3 protein.

cdr3_length: 15; v_call: TRBV6-5; cdr3_aa: CASSPPGGGGSPLHF
cdr3_length: 16; v_call: TRBV5-5; cdr3_aa: CASSESSWRDRVSAFF
cdr3_length: 15; v_call: TRBV4-1; cdr3_aa: CASSQDGATGKPQHF
cdr3_length: 19; v_call: TRBV4-2; cdr3_aa: CASSPGLAGGLSSYNEQFF
cdr3_length: 13; v_call: TRBV5-1; cdr3_aa: CASSVGTGYEQYF
cdr3_length: 14; v_call: TRBV5-1; cdr3_aa: CASSHETGRAEAFF
cdr3_length: 16; v_call: TRBV7-2; cdr3_aa: CASSTQSGTQSYEQYF
cdr3_length: 14; v_call: TRBV10-3; cdr3_aa: CAISAGGSNQPQHF
cdr3_length: 18; v_call: TRBV10-3; cdr3_aa: CAISESIVLTMGGQPQHF
cdr3_length: 16; v_call: TRBV7-6; cdr3_aa: CASSLRLAGTSGELFF
cdr3_length: 13; v_call: TRBV12-3/TRBV12-4; cdr3_aa: CASTGDSKKTQYF
cdr3_length: 15; v_call: TRBV6-5; cdr3_aa: CASSPMGLGHEKLFF
cdr3_length: 16; v_call: TRBV4-3; cdr3_aa: CASSQVGGQGQETQYF